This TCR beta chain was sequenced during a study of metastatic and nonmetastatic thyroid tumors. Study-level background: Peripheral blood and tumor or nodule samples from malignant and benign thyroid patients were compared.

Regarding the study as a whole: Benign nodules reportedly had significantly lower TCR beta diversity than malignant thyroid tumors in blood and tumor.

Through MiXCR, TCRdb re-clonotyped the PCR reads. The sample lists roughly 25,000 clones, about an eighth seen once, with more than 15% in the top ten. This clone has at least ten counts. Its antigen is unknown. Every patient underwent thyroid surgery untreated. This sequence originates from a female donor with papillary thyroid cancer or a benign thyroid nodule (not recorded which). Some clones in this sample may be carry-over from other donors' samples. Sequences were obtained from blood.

The CDR3: CASSYSTPASSEAFF. CDR3 coding DNA: TGTGCCAGCAGTTACTCTACACCGGCCAGTTCTGAAGCTTTCTTT. The V gene is TRBV6-5, the J gene TRBJ1-1; no firm D call. The CDR3 totals 15 residues. The V and J ends lost 0 bases and 6 bases respectively, with 14 bases between them. Germline V gives CDR1 MNHEY, CDR2 SVGAGI.